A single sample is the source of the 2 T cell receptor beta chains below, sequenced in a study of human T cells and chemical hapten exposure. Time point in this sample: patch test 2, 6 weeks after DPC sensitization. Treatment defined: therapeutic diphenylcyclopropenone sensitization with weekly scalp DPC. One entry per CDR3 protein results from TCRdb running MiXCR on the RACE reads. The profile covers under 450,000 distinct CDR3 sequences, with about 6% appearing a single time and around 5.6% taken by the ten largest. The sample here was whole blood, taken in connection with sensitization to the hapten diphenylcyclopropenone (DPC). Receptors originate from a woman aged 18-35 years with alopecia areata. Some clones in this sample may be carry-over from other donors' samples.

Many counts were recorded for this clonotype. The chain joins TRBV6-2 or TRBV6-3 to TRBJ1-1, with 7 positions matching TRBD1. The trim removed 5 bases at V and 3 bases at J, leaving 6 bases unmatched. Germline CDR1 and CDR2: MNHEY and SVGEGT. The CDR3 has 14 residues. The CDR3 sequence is CASSGTEGYTEAFF. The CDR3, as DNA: TGTGCCAGCAGTGGGACAGAAGGGTACACTGAAGCTTTCTTT.

CDR3 nucleotide sequence: TGTGCCAGCAGCTTAGCAACCAATCAGGGCAGCTTCTCTGGAAACACCATATATTTT. It translates to CASSLATNQGSFSGNTIYF. The chain recombines TRBV7-9 with TRBJ1-3; D may be TRBD1 (5 bases). Trimming removed 0 bases at V and 0 bases at J, with 18 bases between. CDR3 length: 19 residues. Looked up from germline, CDR1 is SEHNR and CDR2 is FQNEAQ (reference sequence).